The clone carrying this T cell receptor (beta chain) showed up many times. Sequenced patients had shown CD8+CD57+ cell expansion by flow cytometry. Using genomic DNA as the template, TCR beta VDJ and CDR3 profiling was carried out. TCRdb independently ran MiXCR on the reads; one entry per CDR3 protein. Here the sample spans approximately 190,000 distinct CDR3 sequences, roughly half being singletons. CDR3 length equals 18 residues. V lost 1 base and J lost 0, with 16 bases in between. The germline V gene has CDR1 LNHNV and CDR2 YYDKDF (reference sequence). The data derive from a study of CD8+CD57+ T cells in acquired aplastic anemia. Study-wide context: Mean DNA quantity obtained from sorted CD4+ and CD8+ cells was around 3.2 ug.

The sample consisted of sorted CD4+, CD8+, or CD8+CD57+ T cells (not recorded which) from PBMCs. This chain joins TRBV15 and TRBJ1-5; no reliable D call. This receptor was taken from a human donor with aplastic anemia. The CDR3: CATSRGTPASYSNQPQHF. Here the CDR3 DNA reads TGTGCCACCAGCAGAGGGACTCCCGCGAGTTATAGCAATCAGCCCCAGCATTTT.